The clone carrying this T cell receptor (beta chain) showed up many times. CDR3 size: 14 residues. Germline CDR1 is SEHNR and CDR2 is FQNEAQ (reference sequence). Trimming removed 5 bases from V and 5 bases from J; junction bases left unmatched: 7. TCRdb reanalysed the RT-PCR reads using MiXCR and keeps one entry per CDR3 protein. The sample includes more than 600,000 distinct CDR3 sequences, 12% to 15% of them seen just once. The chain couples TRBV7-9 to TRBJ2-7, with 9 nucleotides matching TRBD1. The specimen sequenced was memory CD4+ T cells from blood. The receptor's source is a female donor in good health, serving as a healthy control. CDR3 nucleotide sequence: TGTGCCAGCAGCCCGCGGGACAGGGACCACGAGCAGTACTTC. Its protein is CASSPRDRDHEQYF.